Presented here are 12 T cell receptor beta chains from one specimen sequenced in a study of T-cell memory formation after mild COVID-19. TCRdb re-analysed the 5' RACE reads in MiXCR, keeping a single row per CDR3 protein. The sample contains 70,000 to 100,000 distinct CDR3 sequences, approximately 15% of which appear only once. The sequenced material came from PBMCs or a T cell subset sorted from them (not recorded which). These receptors all come from a man aged 18-30 years who had mild COVID-19 (a few samples of this study predate the infection). Cell type and time point are not known.

This clonotype occurred a few times. The CDR3 reads CASSLFQRTLTNQETQYF. CDR3 nucleotide sequence: TGCGCCAGCAGCTTGTTCCAGCGGACACTAACTAATCAAGAGACCCAGTACTTC. V is TRBV5-1 and J is TRBJ2-5, with D perhaps matching TRBD1 or TRBD2 (5 bases each). The V and J ends lost 1 base and 2 bases respectively, with 21 bases between them. The CDR3 loop spans 18 amino acids. Germline V gene sequence: CDR1 SGHRS, CDR2 YFSETQ.

The V gene is TRBV5-1, the J gene TRBJ2-7, with 9 bases lining up with TRBD1. V lost 0 bases, J lost 3 bases, and 7 bases stayed unmatched. Germline V lookup: CDR1 SGHRS, CDR2 YFSETQ. This CDR3 comprises 16 residues. CDR3 in amino acids: CASSLGTGADYYEQYF. The CDR3 DNA sequence: TGCGCCAGCAGCTTGGGGACAGGGGCTGACTACTACGAGCAGTACTTC. Combining the CDR3 with reference TRBV5-1 and TRBJ2-7 gives the whole variable domain KAGVTQTPRYLIKTRGQQVTLSCSPISGHRSVSWYQQTPGQGLQFLFEYFSETQRNKGNFPGRFSGRQFSNSRSEMNVSTLELGDSALYLCASSLGTGADYYEQYFGPGTRLTVT.

This clonotype was seen only a few times. The chain uses TRBV9 and TRBJ1-2; D uncertain. Trimming shortened V by 0 bases and J by 0 bases, and 6 bases separated the two germline ends. Germline V gene data show CDR1 as SGDLS and CDR2 as YYNGEE. CDR3 length equals 14 residues. CDR3: CASSVETSNYGYTF. Here the CDR3 DNA reads TGTGCCAGCAGCGTAGAGACGTCTAACTATGGCTACACCTTC.

This sequence joins TRBV4-1 and TRBJ2-3; unclear D gene. The V end was cut by 0 bases, the J end by 2 bases, with 6 bases between. This CDR3 has 14 amino acids. Germline loops: CDR1 MGHRA, CDR2 YSYEKL. CDR3 in DNA: TGCGCCAGCAGCCAAGAATCGCCCACAGATACGCAGTATTTT. As protein: CASSQESPTDTQYF.

The V gene is TRBV5-8, the J gene TRBJ2-7, with D unresolved. Trimming shortened V by 3 bases and J by 0 bases, and 10 bases separated the two germline ends. The CDR3 runs 14 residues. The germline CDR1 and CDR2 sequences are SGHTS and YDEGEE. The CDR3 loop is CASSYGPDSYEQYF. CDR3 coding DNA: TGTGCCAGCAGCTATGGGCCAGACTCCTACGAGCAGTACTTC.

The chain is built from TRBV4-2 and TRBJ1-5, with D tentatively TRBD1 (5 bases). CDR3 length: 16 residues. The germline gives CDR1 LGHNA, CDR2 YNFKEQ. V shed 1 base and J shed 1 base, with 11 bases lying between them. The DNA of the CDR3 is TGTGCCAGCAGCCAAGGCGGCAGGGTAAGCAATCAGCCCCAGCATTTT. Residues: CASSQGGRVSNQPQHF.

This clonotype showed up just a few times. V is TRBV7-2 and J is TRBJ2-7; TRBD1 might be the D (5 bases). Per the germline V gene, CDR1 is SGHTA and CDR2 is FQGNSA. V was cut by 8 bases and J by 2 bases, with 13 bases left in between. This CDR3 spans 13 amino acids. CDR3 DNA sequence: TGTGCCAGCTCCGACAGTTTGGCCTACGAGCAGTACGTC. Its translation is CASSDSLAYEQYV.

The chain carries TRBV7-9 and TRBJ2-5; D not certain. This CDR3 has 12 amino acids. Trimming pared 0 bases from V and 9 bases from J, leaving 8 bases between. Germline assignment: CDR1 SEHNR and CDR2 FQNEAQ (reference sequence). The CDR3 bases are TGTGCCAGCAGCTTAGCCCATAGGGCCCAGTACTTC. Its protein is CASSLAHRAQYF.

The chain couples TRBV6-1 to TRBJ2-2; the D gene is possibly TRBD2 (5 bases). Looked up from germline, CDR1 is MNHNS and CDR2 is SASEGT. This CDR3 region has 15 residues. With 2 bases removed from V and 4 bases from J, the gap between germline ends came to 11 bases. The CDR3 reads CASSETDYSTGELFF. CDR3 nucleotide sequence: TGTGCCAGCAGTGAAACAGACTACTCCACCGGGGAGCTGTTTTTT.

This clonotype was seen a few times. The V call is TRBV5-4, the J call TRBJ2-5, with a weak D call TRBD2 (5 bases). V shed 5 bases and J shed 1 base, with 15 bases lying between them. CDR3 length: 15 amino acids. Germline V gene data show CDR1 as SGHNT and CDR2 as YYREEE (reference sequence). CDR3 protein: CASRVSVGGQETQYF. The CDR3 region has the DNA TGTGCCAGCAGGGTCTCAGTAGGAGGCCAAGAGACCCAGTACTTC.

This clonotype was counted between two and nine times. This chain links TRBV6-6 with TRBJ1-5, with D unclear. V lost 8 bases and J lost 6, with 14 bases in between. CDR1 MNHNY and CDR2 SVGAGI come from the germline V gene (reference sequence). CDR3 size: 13 residues. CDR3 region: CASEASEGQPQHF. The CDR3 bases are TGTGCCAGCGAGGCCAGCGAAGGTCAGCCCCAGCATTTT.

This clonotype was detected only a few times. The chain employs TRBV5-1 and TRBJ2-1; D could derive from TRBD1 or TRBD2 (5 bases each). Germline CDR1 SGHRS, CDR2 YFSETQ. The CDR3 has 13 amino acids. With 4 bases removed from V and 6 bases from J, the gap between germline ends came to 11 bases. The CDR3 DNA reads TGCGCCAGCAGCAAAGGGACCACCAATGAGCAGTTCTTC. Protein: CASSKGTTNEQFF.